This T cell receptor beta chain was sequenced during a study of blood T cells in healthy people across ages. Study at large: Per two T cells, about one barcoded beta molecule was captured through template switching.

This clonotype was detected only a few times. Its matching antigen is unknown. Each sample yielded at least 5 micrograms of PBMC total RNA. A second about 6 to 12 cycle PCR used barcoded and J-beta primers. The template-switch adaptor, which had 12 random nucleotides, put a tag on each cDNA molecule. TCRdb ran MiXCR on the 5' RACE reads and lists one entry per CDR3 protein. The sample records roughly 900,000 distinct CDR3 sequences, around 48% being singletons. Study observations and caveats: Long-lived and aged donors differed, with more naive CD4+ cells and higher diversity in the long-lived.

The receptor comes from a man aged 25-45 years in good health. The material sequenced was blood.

This CDR3 reads CASSWGQWPYEQYF. CDR3 DNA: TGTGCCAGCAGTTGGGGACAGTGGCCCTACGAGCAGTACTTC. The chain couples TRBV28 to TRBJ2-7; the match to TRBD1 covers 7 bases. The CDR3 sequence is 14 residues long. Germline assignment: CDR1 MDHEN and CDR2 SYDVKM. V lost 4 bases, J lost 2 bases, and 5 bases stayed unmatched.